This TCR beta chain came from a study of long-term antiretroviral therapy in people with HIV. Researchers ran immunoSEQ v3.0 at survey level. Sequenced by immunoSEQ multiplex PCR; TCRdb stores in-frame clones only, minus some. Seen here are approximately 17,000 clones, under 85% observed once, and the top ten hold 14% to 15%. Trimming stripped 0 bases from V and 8 bases from J, with 2 bases between. This CDR3 is 11 amino acids long. CDR1 is MNHEY, CDR2 SVGAGI, per germline. The source was unsorted PBMCs, collected approximately 2.5 years before starting antiretroviral therapy. V gene TRBV6-5 combines with J gene TRBJ2-1; no definite D call. The TCR comes from a woman between 50 and 59 years old with HIV. The CDR3 nucleotides read TGTGCCAGCAGTTACTCCGATGAGCAGTTCTTC. This sequence encodes CASSYSDEQFF.